This T cell receptor beta chain was recorded in a study of blood T cell repertoires in COVID-19 (dated by TCRdb to the early 2020s). Background for the entire study: Samples covering the acute and convalescent phases of COVID-19 were provided by collaborators in the United States, Italy and Spain. The material from the prospective study consisted of cDNA or gDNA derived from T cells, B-cell-depleted T cells, or PBMCs. Subjects who had been exposed to COVID-19, were actively infected with it, or had recovered from it provided the deeply sampled blood TCRbeta repertoires that made up the dataset. The repertoires were made available in a free public database intended to serve as a resource for research on the immune response to SARS-CoV-2. Samples were obtained from the ongoing ImmuneRACE study (first 160 participants) and from 950 to 1,500 subjects provided by 6 global collaborators. The sample metadata nearly always contained a de-identified subject ID, COVID-19 status, age in years and sex. Where available, HLA class I and class II types were obtained from metadata supplied by the sample provider rather than from assay-based typing. Overall study results and their limits: The quantity of clinical and demographic metadata differed by source and by participant and was supplied without curation.

The V end loses 6 bases and the J end loses 1 base, and a stretch of 16 bases separates them. From a lookup of the germline V gene, CDR1 and CDR2 are MNHEY and SVGAGI. The cysteine opens and the phenylalanine closes a CDR3 of 15 amino acids. Of all the DNA, just the CDR3 is kept, 45 bases in frame from base 1. The immunoSEQ Assay, a bias-controlled multiplex PCR, was used to amplify TCRbeta CDR3 regions from genomic DNA. The authors' pipeline ran thus. The number of nucleated cells in each sample was estimated from the amplification of reference gene primers within the assay. Sequence reads were collapsed and filtered to measure the absolute abundance of every unique TCRbeta CDR3 rearrangement. For each sample, productive Simpson clonality was calculated as the square root of Simpson's diversity index over productive rearrangements. TCRdb took this table from immuneACCESS and kept in-frame rearrangements with V and J called. Such tables lack part of the clones; where checked against another copy, unresolved V genes explain under half of the gap, and the rest is unexplained. V and J calls and clone size are those listed in that table; D and trimming were worked out from the DNA. Counted in this sample were about 280,000 clones; nearly 90% of them appeared once. The top ten constitute approximately 12% of the sample.

One collaborating source in Seattle enrolled patients while the patients were actively infected and followed the patients over time throughout the course of disease. Collaborating institutions collected whole blood in K2EDTA tubes following their own protocols. For TCRbeta analysis, collaborators shipped samples in one of three forms: frozen whole blood, isolated PBMCs, or DNA extracted from either of those sample types. About this clone: This clone's antigen is unknown. The sample holds no much larger clone one base away, and base qualities are not on file.

The clonotype originates from a woman aged 30 to 39 with COVID-19, enrolled during active disease. The specimen sequenced was peripheral blood. Recombination connected TRBV6-5 to TRBJ2-7; TRBD1 is perhaps the D gene, given 5 matching bases. In nucleotides, the sequence is TGTGCCAGCAGAAACCAGGGCCTTTTTTCCTACGAGCAGTACTTC. This translates into CASRNQGLFSYEQYF.